A single sample is the source of the 11 T cell receptor beta chains below, sequenced in a study of blood T cells in healthy people across ages. Together with a sample-barcoded 5' primer, a J-beta primer mix was included in a second PCR lasting about 7 to 11 cycles. Each CDR3 protein gets one entry after TCRdb re-called the 5' RACE reads with MiXCR. Of over 1,500,000 distinct CDR3 sequences in the sample, roughly 52% were seen once. Sequencing was done on a sample of blood. These TCRs come from a middle-aged woman in good health.

A note on this clonotype: The junction and the germline gene differ at one end; a read error may be behind it. The chain combines TRBV15 with TRBJ1-6; perhaps TRBD1 as D (5 bases). CDR3 length equals 14 residues. Germline lookup yields CDR1 LNHNV and CDR2 YYDKDF (reference sequence). In DNA, the CDR3 is TGTGCCATCAGCGAAGGGGAGGAGAATTCACCCCTCCACTTT. This gives the protein CAISEGEENSPLHF.

A few counts support this clonotype. The V gene is TRBV18, the J gene TRBJ1-5, with D unclear. In germline, CDR1 is KGHSH, CDR2 LQKENI. The V end was cut by 4 bases, the J end by 0 bases, with 4 bases between. The CDR3 loop spans 13 amino acids. The CDR3 loop is CASSLPSNQPQHF. The CDR3 nucleotides read TGTGCCAGCTCACTCCCTAGCAATCAGCCCCAGCATTTT. The whole variable domain, remainder taken from reference TRBV18 and TRBJ1-5, is NAGVMQNPRHLVRRRGQEARLRCSPMKGHSHVYWYRQLPEEGLKFMVYLQKENIIDESGMPKERFSAEFPKEGPSILRIQQVVRGDSAAYFCASSLPSNQPQHFGDGTRLSIL.

This clonotype appeared a few times. The chain recombines TRBV4-3 with TRBJ1-2; TRBD1 matches 8 bases. Germline CDR1 and CDR2: LGHNA and YSLEER. Trimming cost V 3 bases and J 5 bases; bases outside gene matches: 8. This CDR3 has 15 amino acids. CDR3 protein: CASSHSATGGYGYTF. The CDR3 DNA follows: TGCGCCAGCAGCCACTCGGCCACAGGGGGGTATGGCTACACCTTC.

The chain uses TRBV20-1 and TRBJ2-1, with TRBD1 matching over 7 bases. The CDR3 runs to 14 residues. J gave up 6 bases and V 5 bases, and 10 bases lay outside the gene matches. From germline, CDR1 is DFQATT and CDR2 SNEGSKA (reference sequence). The CDR3 spells CSAYRDSGSNEQFF. DNA of the CDR3: TGCAGTGCTTACCGGGACAGTGGTTCCAATGAGCAGTTCTTC.

CDR3 sequence (DNA): TGTGCCAGCCGAGCCCCCGGGCGACAGGAGACCCAGTACTTC. The encoded protein is CASRAPGRQETQYF. The chain is built from TRBV4-2 and TRBJ2-5; tentatively, D is TRBD1 (5 bases). The CDR3 consists of 14 residues. CDR1 LGHNA and CDR2 YNFKEQ come from the germline V gene. The V end lost 8 bases, the J end lost 5 bases, and 18 bases lay between the germline ends.

In its sample, this clonotype was seen a few times. The chain links TRBV20-1 to TRBJ2-4; maybe TRBD2 (5 bases). CDR1 and CDR2 from the germline V gene are DFQATT and SNEGSKA (reference sequence). The CDR3 loop spans 13 amino acids. Trimming removed 4 bases at V and 4 bases at J, with 11 bases between. CDR3 nucleotide sequence: TGCAGTGCTACCGGACGGGATAAAAACATTCAGTACTTC. Encoded protein: CSATGRDKNIQYF.

CDR3 nucleotides: TGCAGTGCTAGGGACGCTTCCCCCTGGGGACACCTCCAAGAGACCCAGTACTTC. Amino acids: CSARDASPWGHLQETQYF. The chain joins TRBV20-1 to TRBJ2-5; D perhaps matches TRBD1 (6 bases). V was pared by 3 bases and J by 1 base, with 24 bases between. The CDR3 loop spans 18 amino acids. CDR1 and CDR2 from the germline V gene are DFQATT and SNEGSKA (reference sequence).

This clonotype has just a few counts. This chain joins TRBV6-2 or TRBV6-3 and TRBJ2-5; no definite D call. Per germline, CDR1 MNHEY and CDR2 SVGEGT. V lost 6 bases and J lost 4, with 12 bases in between. The CDR3 sequence is 13 residues long. As DNA, the CDR3 is TGTGCCAGCAGATATAGGGTTAGAGAGACCCAGTACTTC. Residues: CASRYRVRETQYF.

The rearrangement joins TRBV4-1 to TRBJ1-2; unclear D gene. There are 15 residues in the CDR3. Trimming stripped 0 bases from V and 4 bases from J, with 12 bases between. Germline CDR1 MGHRA, CDR2 YSYEKL. The CDR3 coding sequence is TGCGCCAGCAGCCAAGATGAGGCCGGGCCCTATGGCTACACCTTC. It translates to CASSQDEAGPYGYTF.

The V call is TRBV20-1, the J call TRBJ2-7; 11 bases agree with TRBD2. Germline V gene lookup returns CDR1 DFQATT and CDR2 SNEGSKA (reference sequence). The junction had 6 bases not matched to a gene; V was cut back by 3 bases and J by 5 bases. This CDR3 spans 14 amino acids. Written as DNA, the CDR3 is TGCAGTGCTAGGAGTAGCGGGGGGGCCGACGAGCAGTACTTC. It codes for CSARSSGGADEQYF.

The chain recombines TRBV3-1 with TRBJ1-6; D gene unclear. Trimming pared 0 bases from V and 4 bases from J, leaving 10 bases between. Germline-derived CDR1 and CDR2 are LGHDT and YNNKEL (reference sequence). This CDR3 is built from 16 residues. CDR3 in amino acids: CASSQDRTAYNSPLHF. In DNA, the CDR3 is TGTGCCAGCAGCCAAGATCGAACAGCTTATAATTCACCCCTCCACTTT.